This is a list of T cell receptor beta chains from one sample in a study of graft-versus-host responses after intestinal transplantation. No antigen is known for these receptors. This table comes from immunoSEQ multiplex PCR, and its TCRdb copy is limited to in-frame clones, with some not included. The repertoire holds around 99,000 clones, with 85% to 95% as singletons. This specimen was unstimulated CD8+ T cells sorted from spleen or lymph node cells, taken before intestinal transplant. The origin of the receptors is a human donor who received an intestinal transplant. CDR3s include the opening cysteine and the closing phenylalanine or tryptophan. A D gene is named only where the DNA matches it firmly. Rows may omit the clone size; those that give it use once, few, many or a size class.

j_call | clone_size | v_call | d_call | cdr3_aa | cdr3_nt
TRBJ2-3 | . | TRBV5-6 | . | CASSLWVRPAIITDTQYF | TGTGCCAGCAGCTTGTGGGTCAGGCCGGCAATAATCACAGATACGCAGTATTTT
TRBJ2-3 | . | TRBV29-1 | TRBD2 | CSVDLGTSEGQTQYF | TGCAGCGTTGACCTAGGTACTAGCGAAGGCCAAACGCAGTATTTT
TRBJ2-1 | once | TRBV7-7 | . | CASSPDSYNEQFF | TGTGCCAGCAGCCCGGACAGCTACAATGAGCAGTTCTTC
TRBJ2-5 | few | TRBV9 | . | CASRGGDQETQYF | TGTGCCAGCAGAGGGGGAGACCAAGAGACCCAGTACTTC
TRBJ1-5 | . | TRBV7-5 | . | CVRSLTYRSVDQPQHF | TGTGTCAGAAGTCTTACTTACAGGTCGGTTGATCAGCCCCAGCATTTT
TRBJ1-2 | . | TRBV4-3 | . | CASSQEGGRDYNYGYTF | TGCGCCAGCAGCCAAGAGGGTGGCAGAGACTATAACTATGGCTACACCTTC
TRBJ1-1 | . | TRBV9 | . | CASSGGNMNTEAFF | TGTGCCAGCAGCGGAGGTAACATGAACACTGAAGCTTTCTTT
TRBJ2-3 | once | TRBV7-2 | TRBD2 | CASSSGVMVAGDTQYF | TGTGCCAGCAGCTCCGGAGTAATGGTAGCGGGGGATACGCAGTATTTT
TRBJ2-3 | . | TRBV4-3 | . | CASSQSGETDTQYF | TGCGCCAGCAGCCAGTCGGGGGAAACAGATACGCAGTATTTT
TRBJ1-2 | . | TRBV7-9 | . | CASSFPFEGDGSNYGYTF | TGTGCCAGCAGCTTTCCCTTTGAGGGGGACGGCTCTAACTATGGCTACACCTTC
TRBJ2-1 | . | TRBV6-5 | TRBD1 | CASSYSQGDYNEQFF | TGTGCCAGCAGTTACTCTCAGGGGGACTACAATGAGCAGTTCTTC
TRBJ1-1 | few | TRBV13 | . | CASSFRGSMNTEAFF | TGTGCCAGCAGCTTCCGAGGGAGCATGAACACTGAAGCTTTCTTT
TRBJ2-3 | . | TRBV5-8 | TRBD1 | CASSLVGQAPTDTQYF | TGTGCCAGCAGCTTGGTGGGACAGGCGCCCACAGATACGCAGTATTTT
TRBJ2-1 | . | TRBV9 | TRBD2 | CASSVDSLAGGPLDEQFF | TGTGCCAGCAGCGTAGACTCTCTAGCGGGGGGGCCCCTGGATGAGCAGTTCTTC
TRBJ2-1 | . | TRBV6-1 | TRBD2 | CASSVPRGASSYNKQFF | TGTGCCAGCAGTGTCCCGCGGGGGGCTAGCTCCTACAATAAGCAGTTCTTC
TRBJ1-1 | . | TRBV30 | . | CAWRLQGSDTEAFF | TGTGCCTGGAGGTTACAGGGATCAGACACTGAAGCTTTCTTT